This TCR beta chain was documented in a study of glioma-infiltrating T cells. Germline V CDR1 and CDR2: DFQATT, SNEGSKA (reference sequence). The V end was cut by 0 bases, the J end by 3 bases, with 8 bases between. The CDR3 is 13 amino acids. Amplification of TCR alpha and beta CDR3 regions from RNA used iRepertoire nested multiplex PCR. In TCRdb, the multiplex PCR reads were re-called with MiXCR into one record per CDR3 protein. In the table there are roughly 120,000 distinct CDR3 sequences, less than 30% of which are singletons. This clonotype appeared many times. This clonotype was sampled from a human donor with low-grade glioma or glioblastoma, undergoing nonglioma brain surgery, or in good health (not recorded which). J is TRBJ1-2 and V is TRBV20-1; D gene ambiguous. The sequenced sample was glioma tissue, nonneoplastic brain tissue, or PBMCs (not recorded which). The CDR3, as DNA: TGCAGTGCTAGAGATCTCCTTTACTATGGCTACACCTTC. Its translation: CSARDLLYYGYTF.